Below, 2 T cell receptor beta chains from the same sample are listed, as sequenced in a study of shared clonotypes between healthy human individuals. Produced via immunoSEQ multiplex PCR; TCRdb's table is partial and in-frame only. The sample lists about 580,000 clones, roughly 98% occurring once. Terminally differentiated effector memory CD45RA+ cells were excluded by CCR7 positive selection of CD45RO-negative cells. Material: naive CD8+ T cells sorted from blood. The receptors were sampled from a man between 25 and 39 years old in good health.

V and J are TRBV4-1 and TRBJ2-3; the match to TRBD2 covers 11 bases. The CDR3 sequence is 16 residues long. The germline V gene encodes CDR1 MGHRA and CDR2 YSYEKL. V was clipped by 3 bases and J by 0 bases; unmatched bases: 2. CDR3 region: CASSHGTSGSTDTQYF. The CDR3 DNA reads TGCGCCAGCAGCCACGGGACTAGCGGAAGCACAGATACGCAGTATTTT.

The CDR3 reads CASSPPGRTYYEQYF. The CDR3 DNA reads TGCGCCAGCAGTCCCCCTGGCAGGACATACTACGAGCAGTACTTC. The V gene is TRBV23-1, the J gene TRBJ2-7; D is possibly TRBD1 (5 bases). TRBV23-1 is placed among ORFs of uncertain function. The CDR3 covers 15 residues. Trimming shortened V by 4 bases and J by 3 bases, and 16 bases separated the two germline ends.